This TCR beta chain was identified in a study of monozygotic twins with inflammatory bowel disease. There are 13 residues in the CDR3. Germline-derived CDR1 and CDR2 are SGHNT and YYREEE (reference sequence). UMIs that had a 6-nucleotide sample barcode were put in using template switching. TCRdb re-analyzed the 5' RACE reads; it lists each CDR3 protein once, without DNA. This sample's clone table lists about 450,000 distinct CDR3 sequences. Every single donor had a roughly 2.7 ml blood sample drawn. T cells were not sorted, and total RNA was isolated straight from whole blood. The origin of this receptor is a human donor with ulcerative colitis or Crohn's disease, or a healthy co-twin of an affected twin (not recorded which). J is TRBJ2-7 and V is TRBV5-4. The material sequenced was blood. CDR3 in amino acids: CASSSTDSYEQYF.